The 21 T cell receptor beta chains presented below share a single source sample, sequenced in a study of T cell repertoires in cytomegalovirus infection. From the reads, TCRdb called clonotypes with MiXCR, one entry per CDR3 protein. The sample records hundreds of thousands of distinct CDR3 sequences, about 23% being singletons. What was sequenced was CD8+ T cells from PBMCs. All receptors derive from a human donor in good health (CMV status not recorded). Some clones in this sample may be carry-over from other donors' samples.

This clonotype came up a few times. The chain combines TRBV5-8 with TRBJ1-1, with D perhaps TRBD1 (6 bases). Looked up from germline, CDR1 is SGHTS and CDR2 is YDEGEE. Trimming removed 9 bases from V and 7 bases from J, with 25 bases in between. This CDR3 has 15 residues. CDR3 sequence (DNA): TGTGCCATCCCACCGTGGGAGGGGGGCTATGATGAAGCTTTCTTT. Its translation is CAIPPWEGGYDEAFF.

V gene TRBV5-4 combines with J gene TRBJ1-6; no reliable D call. Trimming took off 4 bases at V and 7 bases at J, with 6 bases between the two ends. CDR3 size: 12 residues. In germline, CDR1 is SGHNT, CDR2 YYREEE (reference sequence). Here the CDR3 reads CASSEPNSPLHF. CDR3 nucleotide sequence: TGTGCCAGCAGCGAGCCAAATTCACCCCTCCACTTT.

This clonotype was detected only a few times. The chain combines TRBV7-9 with TRBJ1-6, with 7 positions matching TRBD1. The CDR3 has 18 residues. Germline loops: CDR1 SEHNR, CDR2 FQNEAQ (reference sequence). The V and J ends lost 4 bases and 5 bases, in that order; junction bases with no gene match: 14. DNA of the CDR3: TGTGCCAGCAGCTCAACTCGACAGGGAGGCTTGGATAATTCACCCCTCCACTTT. This translates into CASSSTRQGGLDNSPLHF.

This clonotype turned up a few times. The rearrangement joins TRBV3-1 to TRBJ2-2, with a tentative D call TRBD1 (6 bases). There are 14 residues in the CDR3. The germline V gene has CDR1 LGHDT and CDR2 YNNKEL (reference sequence). Trimming pared 8 bases from V and 3 bases from J, leaving 13 bases between. The CDR3 sequence: CASGDTSYTGELFF. CDR3 sequence (DNA): TGTGCCAGCGGGGACACAAGTTACACCGGGGAGCTGTTTTTT.

The chain links TRBV20-1 to TRBJ1-1; 8 positions agree with TRBD1. CDR3 length: 12 amino acids. V lost 6 bases, J lost 6 bases, and 6 bases stayed unmatched. From germline, CDR1 is DFQATT and CDR2 SNEGSKA (reference sequence). CDR3 loop: CSAHAGGSEAFF. CDR3 nucleotide sequence: TGCAGTGCCCACGCAGGGGGCTCTGAAGCTTTCTTT.

V is TRBV6-5 and J is TRBJ1-1, with D possibly TRBD1 on 6 matching bases. V was cut by 4 bases and J by 5 bases, with 14 bases left in between. Looked up from germline, CDR1 is MNHEY and CDR2 is SVGAGI. This CDR3 region has 14 residues. The CDR3 loop is CASSSQGRWTEAFF. CDR3 DNA sequence: TGTGCCAGCAGTTCACAGGGTAGGTGGACTGAAGCTTTCTTT.

A word on this clonotype: Just one base apart from a much larger clone, this may be a read error. J is TRBJ2-1 and V is TRBV7-9; 11 bases line up with TRBD1. Per germline, CDR1 SEHNR and CDR2 FQNEAQ (reference sequence). The CDR3 is 15 amino acids. CDR3 bases: TGTGCCAGCAGCTTAACCGGGACAGGGGGGGATGAGCAGATCTTC. The encoded protein is CASSLTGTGGDEQIF.

This clonotype turned up a few times. The gene calls are TRBV6-1 and TRBJ1-4; possibly TRBD1 for D (6 bases). Deletions cut 5 bases from V and 4 bases from J, with 14 bases between. Looked up from germline, CDR1 is MNHNS and CDR2 is SASEGT. This CDR3 contains 15 residues. The CDR3 DNA follows: TGTGCCAGCAGTTATTACGGGACATTTAATGAAAAACTGTTTTTT. Encoded protein: CASSYYGTFNEKLFF.

This clonotype was seen a few times. The rearrangement links TRBV12-3 or TRBV12-4 to TRBJ1-6; D call uncertain. The CDR3 extends over 12 amino acids. V gave up 4 bases and J gave up 8 bases, with 6 bases separating them. The chain's CDR3 is CASSYGYSPLHF. CDR3 sequence (DNA): TGTGCCAGCAGTTACGGATATTCACCCCTCCACTTT.

This clonotype came up many times. This chain connects TRBV7-8 to TRBJ2-2; D is perhaps TRBD1 (6 bases). The germline CDR1 and CDR2 sequences are SGHVS and FQNEAQ. V gave up 3 bases and J gave up 0 bases, with 23 bases separating them. The CDR3 is 20 amino acids. Here the CDR3 DNA reads TGTGCCAGCAGCTTCACCGGGACACATACTTTAAGCGCGAACACCGGGGAGCTGTTTTTT. This encodes CASSFTGTHTLSANTGELFF.

This clonotype came up a few times. The chain couples TRBV20-1 to TRBJ1-2; D gene ambiguous. This CDR3 has 12 residues. The germline gives CDR1 DFQATT, CDR2 SNEGSKA (reference sequence). The CDR3 reads CSLLTVNYGYTF. DNA of the CDR3: TGCAGCTTACTGACGGTGAACTATGGCTACACCTTC.

V is TRBV27 and J is TRBJ1-5; the D is unclear. CDR1 and CDR2 from the germline V gene are MNHEY and SMNVEV (reference sequence). Trimming took off 8 bases at V and 5 bases at J, with 10 bases between the two ends. There are 12 residues in the CDR3. DNA of the CDR3: TGTGCCAGCGGCCCGATATATCAGCCCCAGCATTTT. Its protein product is CASGPIYQPQHF.

The V gene is TRBV28, the J gene TRBJ2-5; D is tentatively TRBD1 or TRBD2 (5 bases each). The CDR3 extends over 17 amino acids. Deletions cut 3 bases from V and 0 bases from J, with 17 bases between. Germline CDR1 reads MDHEN; CDR2 reads SYDVKM. CDR3 region: CASSLGTSWMYQETQYF. In DNA form, the CDR3 reads TGTGCCAGCAGTTTGGGGACGTCTTGGATGTACCAAGAGACCCAGTACTTC.

The J gene is TRBJ1-3, the V gene TRBV5-4, with D uncertain. The CDR3 extends over 14 amino acids. V was trimmed by 2 bases and J by 0 bases, leaving 6 bases between them. Germline CDR1 SGHNT, CDR2 YYREEE (reference sequence). The CDR3: CASSLWNSGNTIYF. In DNA form, the CDR3 reads TGTGCCAGCAGCTTATGGAACTCTGGAAACACCATATATTTT. The full variable domain, with the rest looked up from reference TRBV5-4 and TRBJ1-3, is ETGVTQSPTHLIKTRGQQVTLRCSSQSGHNTVSWYQQALGQGPQFIFQYYREEENGRGNFPPRFSGLQFPNYSSELNVNALELDDSALYLCASSLWNSGNTIYFGEGSWLTVV.

This clonotype occurred a few times. V is TRBV6-5 and J is TRBJ1-2, with a tentative D call TRBD1 (5 bases). Trimming left V 4 bases short and J 1 base short, with 13 bases between. CDR3 length equals 15 residues. CDR1 MNHEY and CDR2 SVGAGI come from the germline V gene. The CDR3 region has the DNA TGTGCCAGCAGTTCCTCAGGGAATTTTAACTATGGCTACACCTTC. It yields the protein CASSSSGNFNYGYTF.

This clonotype has a handful of counts. The chain joins TRBV11-2 to TRBJ2-7; 11 bases fit TRBD2. The CDR3 is made up of 14 amino acids. Germline-derived CDR1 and CDR2 are SGHAT and FQNNGV. With 3 bases clipped from V and 3 bases from J, the junction kept 1 base outside the gene matches. The CDR3 region has the DNA TGTGCCAGCAGCTTCCTAGCGGGGGGCTACGAGCAGTACTTC. Translating it yields CASSFLAGGYEQYF.

This clonotype has a handful of counts. The chain recombines TRBV5-1 with TRBJ2-1; 11 bases match TRBD2. Germline V gives CDR1 SGHRS, CDR2 YFSETQ. V trimming: 4 bases; J trimming: 9 bases; junction bases outside the gene matches: 9. The CDR3 runs 15 residues. The CDR3 here is CASSQTSGEPIEQFF. The CDR3 DNA reads TGCGCCAGCAGCCAGACTAGCGGGGAGCCGATTGAGCAGTTCTTC.

The chain has TRBV5-8 and TRBJ1-1, with D unclear. There are 15 residues in the CDR3. Germline V gives CDR1 SGHTS, CDR2 YDEGEE. The ends were cut back, 0 bases at V and 4 bases at J, with 13 bases in the middle. The CDR3 region has the DNA TGTGCCAGCAGCTTGGAGGCGAGTGTAGTCACTGAAGCTTTCTTT. Protein product: CASSLEASVVTEAFF.

Points on this clonotype: A read error may be the cause here, since a much bigger clone is one base away. J is TRBJ2-5 and V is TRBV6-2 or TRBV6-3; 8 bases line up with TRBD2. Germline V CDR1 and CDR2: MNHEY, SVGEGT. The CDR3 covers 17 residues. CDR3 residues: CASSHLGGGPDQETQDF. The CDR3 DNA follows: TGTGCCAGCAGTCACCTCGGCGGGGGGCCTGACCAAGAGACCCAGGACTTC.

V is TRBV30 and J is TRBJ1-1; 8 positions agree with TRBD1. With V trimmed by 5 bases and J by 0 bases, 2 bases remained unmatched. Germline V gene lookup returns CDR1 GTSNPN and CDR2 SVGIG (reference sequence). This CDR3 region has 13 residues. In DNA form, the CDR3 reads TGTGCCTGGGGGGACAGGATGAACACTGAAGCTTTCTTT. It specifies CAWGDRMNTEAFF.

This clonotype was observed a handful of times. The gene calls are TRBV10-3 and TRBJ1-5; D uncertain. Trimming stripped 2 bases from V and 6 bases from J, with 8 bases between. CDR1 ENHRY and CDR2 SYGVKD come from the germline V gene. The CDR3 is 13 amino acids. The CDR3 DNA follows: TGTGCCATCAGTGAGGTTTCACTTCAGCCCCAGCATTTT. Translated: CAISEVSLQPQHF.